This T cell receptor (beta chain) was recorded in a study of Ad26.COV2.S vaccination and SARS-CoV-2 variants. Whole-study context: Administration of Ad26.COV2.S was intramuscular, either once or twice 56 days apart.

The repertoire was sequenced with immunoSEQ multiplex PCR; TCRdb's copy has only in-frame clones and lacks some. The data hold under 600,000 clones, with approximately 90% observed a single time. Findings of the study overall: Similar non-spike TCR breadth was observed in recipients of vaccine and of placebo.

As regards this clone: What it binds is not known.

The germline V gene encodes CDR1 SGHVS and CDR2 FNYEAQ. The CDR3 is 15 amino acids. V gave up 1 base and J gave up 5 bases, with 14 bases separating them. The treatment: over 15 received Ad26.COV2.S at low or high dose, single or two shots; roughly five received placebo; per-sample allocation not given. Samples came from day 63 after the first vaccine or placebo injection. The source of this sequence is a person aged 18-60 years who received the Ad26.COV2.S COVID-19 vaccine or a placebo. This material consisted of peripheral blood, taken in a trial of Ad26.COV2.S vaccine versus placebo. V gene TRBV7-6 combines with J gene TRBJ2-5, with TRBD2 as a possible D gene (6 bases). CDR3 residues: CASSLGGSGGETQYF. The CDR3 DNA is TGTGCCAGCAGCTTAGGCGGTAGCGGCGGCGAGACCCAGTACTTC.